This TCR beta chain was observed in a study of blood T cell repertoires in COVID-19. On the study more broadly: The analysed material was cDNA or gDNA that came from T cells, B-cell-depleted T cells, or PBMCs.

As processed by the authors: Reference gene primer amplification gave estimated nucleated cell counts. The repertoire was sequenced with immunoSEQ multiplex PCR; TCRdb's copy has only in-frame clones and lacks some. Clone size and the V and J calls come from that table; the DNA yielded D and trimming. The sample yields about 240,000 clones, 75% to 90% seen once. Recruited during active infection, patients (from Seattle) were subsequently followed longitudinally. The germline gives CDR1 SGDLS, CDR2 YYNGEE. The CDR3 loop spans 16 amino acids. Trimming at V came to 0 bases and at J to 2 bases, leaving 1 base not matched to a gene.

The V gene is TRBV9, the J gene TRBJ2-1; 11 nucleotides align to TRBD2. Sample: peripheral blood. The sequence was obtained from an elderly woman with COVID-19, enrolled during active disease. This CDR3 is CASSVVAGGTYNEQFF. CDR3 coding DNA: TGTGCCAGCAGCGTAGTAGCGGGGGGGACCTACAATGAGCAGTTCTTC.